The 31 T cell receptor beta chains given below trace back to one sample, sequenced in a study of CD8+CD57+ T cells in acquired aplastic anemia. Genomic DNA provided the template from which TCR beta VDJ and CDR3 profiles were obtained. Using its own MiXCR run on the reads, TCRdb lists one record per CDR3 protein. The sample has 200,000 to 250,000 distinct CDR3 sequences, 60% to 65% seen once. Sequencing input: sorted CD4+, CD8+, or CD8+CD57+ T cells (not recorded which) from PBMCs. The source of these receptors is a human donor in good health.

As to this clonotype: The junction and the germline gene differ at one end; a read error may be behind it. The CDR3 region is CAASSPERQADTQYF. CDR3 DNA sequence: TGTGCCGCCAGCAGCCCGGAGAGGCAAGCAGATACGCAGTATTTT. This chain connects TRBV15 to TRBJ2-3; D uncertain. Germline CDR1 and CDR2: LNHNV and YYDKDF (reference sequence). There are 15 residues in the CDR3.

Turning to this clonotype: This CDR3 is missing its conserved last phenylalanine or tryptophan, likely due to a read error. The limits of the CDR3 on the DNA are not certain, so only TCRdb's listed CDR3 is given. The V call is TRBV4-1, the J call TRBJ2-7; the D segment call TRBD2 is taken from the table without a DNA check. Per germline, CDR1 MGHRA and CDR2 YSYEKL. Including both end residues, the CDR3 is 9 amino acids long. The CDR3 spells CASSQDRAG.

The chain employs TRBV10-3 and TRBJ2-7, with D perhaps TRBD2 (5 bases). Germline V gives CDR1 ENHRY, CDR2 SYGVKD. Deletions cut 2 bases from V and 6 bases from J, with 11 bases between. CDR3 length equals 13 residues. In nucleotides, the CDR3 is TGTGCCATCAGTGAGGGGGAGCCCCCCGAGCAGTACTTC. Protein sequence: CAISEGEPPEQYF.

This clonotype has at least ten counts. J is TRBJ2-7 and V is TRBV11-3; TRBD2 matches at 7 bases. Germline trimming cut 6 bases from V and 5 bases from J; bases unmatched to any gene: 10. Germline V gene sequence: CDR1 SGHNT, CDR2 YENEEA. The CDR3 totals 14 residues. CDR3 DNA: TGTGCCAGCAGGGCTTCCAGCGGGGTCGACGAGCAGTACTTC. Encoded protein: CASRASSGVDEQYF.

V is TRBV9 and J is TRBJ2-3; D not certain. The length of the CDR3 is 15 residues. V dropped 2 bases and J dropped 11 bases, with 21 bases sitting between them. CDR1 and CDR2 (germline): SGDLS, YYNGEE. CDR3 sequence reads: CASSVWPTLGSEQYF. The CDR3 DNA is TGTGCCAGCAGCGTGTGGCCCACACTGGGGTCGGAGCAGTATTTT.

V and J are TRBV7-9 and TRBJ2-2, with unresolved D. CDR1 is SEHNR and CDR2 is FQNEAQ in the germline V gene (reference sequence). Trimming took off 0 bases at V and 5 bases at J, with 7 bases between the two ends. This CDR3 has 14 amino acids. The CDR3 protein is CASSLALGTGELFF. DNA for the CDR3: TGTGCCAGCAGCTTAGCGCTGGGGACCGGGGAGCTGTTTTTT.

In the case of this clonotype: As the CDR3 is not closed by the conserved phenylalanine or tryptophan, this likely results from a read error. The V gene is TRBV2, the J gene TRBJ1-6; D not certain. CDR1 is SNHLY and CDR2 is FYNNEI in the germline V gene. V lost 3 bases and J 0 bases, leaving 18 bases between the germline ends. The CDR3 loop spans 19 amino acids. As DNA, the CDR3 is TGTGCCAGCAGTGACAATTACCCTGGCAGGAGCTCCTATAATTCACCCCTCCACTTA. Its translation: CASSDNYPGRSSYNSPLHL.

Of note for this clonotype: This may arise from a read error, as a much more abundant clone is one base away. CDR3 in DNA: TGTGCCAGCAGTTACTTTCTGGGGGGGGATGAGCAGTTCTTC. Residues: CASSYFLGGDEQFF. The V and J genes are TRBV6-6 and TRBJ2-1; 7 bases map to TRBD2. The J segment lost 8 bases and the V segment lost 1 base, leaving 5 bases of the junction unmatched. This CDR3 has 14 residues. Per the germline V gene, CDR1 is MNHNY and CDR2 is SVGAGI (reference sequence).

The CDR3 sequence: CASSVGQGAGELFF. The CDR3 DNA is TGTGCCAGCAGCGTAGGACAGGGCGCCGGGGAGCTGTTTTTT. The rearrangement uses TRBV9 and TRBJ2-2; TRBD1 agrees at 7 bases. From germline, CDR1 is SGDLS and CDR2 YYNGEE. V gave up 0 bases and J gave up 6 bases; unmatched junction bases: 2. This CDR3 contains 14 residues.

The rearrangement uses TRBV5-1 and TRBJ1-4; unclear D gene. The germline V and J ends were trimmed by 4 bases and 8 bases, with 12 bases remaining between them. The CDR3 runs to 13 residues. Germline lookup yields CDR1 SGHRS and CDR2 YFSETQ. The CDR3 nucleotides are TGCGCCAGCAGCCGTGATACAGCCGAAAAACTGTTTTTT. Translation gives CASSRDTAEKLFF.

This clonotype turned up a few times. V gene TRBV27 combines with J gene TRBJ1-1; the D is unclear. In germline, CDR1 is MNHEY, CDR2 SMNVEV (reference sequence). CDR3 length: 13 residues. V lost 2 bases, J lost 3 bases, and 7 bases lay in between. CDR3 sequence reads: CASSLDMYTEAFF. CDR3 DNA: TGTGCCAGCAGTTTAGATATGTACACTGAAGCTTTCTTT.

The gene calls are TRBV7-9 and TRBJ2-7; TRBD1 agrees at 11 bases. After removal of 4 bases from V and 6 bases from J, the junction contained 2 bases not matched to a gene. Germline V gene lookup returns CDR1 SEHNR and CDR2 FQNEAQ (reference sequence). The CDR3 contains 13 residues. The CDR3 DNA reads TGTGCCAGCAGCTCCGGGACAGGGGGCGAGCAGTACTTC. It encodes CASSSGTGGEQYF.

With regard to this clonotype: This may be a read error, as it is one base from a much larger clone. The missing conserved phenylalanine or tryptophan at the end of this CDR3 makes a read error likely. The CDR3 region has the DNA TGTGCCAGCACCCCCGGGACTAGGGACACCGGGGAGCTGTTTGTT. Translating it yields CASTPGTRDTGELFV. V is TRBV11-2 and J is TRBJ2-2, with 8 bases that match TRBD2. The germline V gene encodes CDR1 SGHAT and CDR2 FQNNGV. The CDR3 length is 15 residues. The ends lost 7 bases at V and 3 bases at J; junction bases unmatched: 7.

The gene calls are TRBV20-1 and TRBJ2-1; 7 bases match TRBD2. This CDR3 comprises 15 residues. From germline, CDR1 is DFQATT and CDR2 SNEGSKA (reference sequence). J was trimmed by 2 bases and V by 7 bases; bases with no gene match: 11. This chain's CDR3 is CSVRELAGAYNEQFF. The CDR3 nucleotides are TGCAGTGTTCGGGAGCTCGCGGGAGCCTACAATGAGCAGTTCTTC.

This clonotype occurred a few times. Its ends do not fully match the called genes, so a read error is possible. This rearrangement joins TRBV5-1 to TRBJ2-1, with 7 nucleotides matching TRBD2. Germline-derived CDR1 and CDR2 are SGHRS and YFSETQ. This CDR3 is 14 amino acids long. CDR3 coding DNA: TGCGCCAGTTGGGCGGGAGCCTCTGGGAATGAGCCGTTCTTC. It is translated as CASWAGASGNEPFF.

J is TRBJ2-1 and V is TRBV6-6, with TRBD2 matching 8 bases. This CDR3 region has 15 residues. J gave up 5 bases and V 0 bases, and 3 bases lay outside the gene matches. Germline CDR1 and CDR2: MNHNY and SVGAGI (reference sequence). CDR3 sequence reads: CASSYSRTSHNEQFF. Here the CDR3 DNA reads TGTGCCAGCAGTTACTCGAGGACTAGCCACAATGAGCAGTTCTTC.

The V gene is TRBV6-5, the J gene TRBJ2-5; weak D call: TRBD2 (6 bases). V was pared by 0 bases and J by 2 bases, with 10 bases between. CDR1 and CDR2 (germline): MNHEY, SVGAGI. CDR3 length: 15 amino acids. CDR3 amino acids: CASSYSGGEQETQYF. The CDR3 DNA reads as TGTGCCAGCAGTTACTCAGGCGGGGAACAAGAGACCCAGTACTTC.

The chain is built from TRBV2 and TRBJ2-3, with a tentative D call TRBD1 (6 bases). Trimming took off 6 bases at V and 0 bases at J, with 10 bases between the two ends. The CDR3 sequence is 14 residues long. The germline CDR1 and CDR2 sequences are SNHLY and FYNNEI. CDR3 protein: CASREQGSTDTQYF. CDR3 bases: TGTGCCAGCAGGGAACAGGGTAGCACAGATACGCAGTATTTT.

The chain combines TRBV5-1 with TRBJ1-6; 7 bases line up with TRBD1. The CDR3 loop spans 15 amino acids. The V gene's germline CDR1 is SGHRS and CDR2 YFSETQ. The J segment lost 7 bases and the V segment lost 4 bases, leaving 8 bases of the junction unmatched. The DNA for the CDR3 is TGCGCCAGCAGCGGGGGGGACAGCGCCAATTCACCCCTCCACTTT. Protein product: CASSGGDSANSPLHF. Drawing the rest from reference TRBV5-1 and TRBJ1-6, the complete variable domain is KAGVTQTPRYLIKTRGQQVTLSCSPISGHRSVSWYQQTPGQGLQFLFEYFSETQRNKGNFPGRFSGRQFSNSRSEMNVSTLELGDSALYLCASSGGDSANSPLHFGNGTRLTVT.

This clonotype was observed a handful of times. The gene calls are TRBV24-1 and TRBJ1-2; 8 nucleotides align to TRBD1. The CDR3 contains 17 residues. J was trimmed by 0 bases and V by 3 bases; bases with no gene match: 8. The V gene's germline CDR1 is KGHDR and CDR2 SFDVKD. For the CDR3, the DNA is TGTGCCACCAGTGATCCAACGTGGACAGGGTCTAACTATGGCTACACCTTC. It yields the protein CATSDPTWTGSNYGYTF.

J is TRBJ2-7 and V is TRBV5-1; TRBD1 agrees at 7 bases. V lost 7 bases, J lost 2 bases, and 9 bases stayed unmatched. The CDR3 sequence is 14 residues long. Per the germline V gene, CDR1 is SGHRS and CDR2 is YFSETQ. As DNA, the CDR3 is TGCGCCAGCCGATCCGGGACAGTGGCCTACGAGCAGTACTTC. Its translation: CASRSGTVAYEQYF.

This clonotype was counted a few times. A read error may be the cause here, since a much bigger clone is one base away. The V gene is TRBV7-8, the J gene TRBJ2-1; TRBD2 aligns across 8 bases. The CDR3 spans 13 residues. Germline V gene sequence: CDR1 SGHVS, CDR2 FQNEAQ. Unmatched junction bases numbered 10, after V lost 8 bases and J lost 10 bases. CDR3 DNA sequence: TGTGCCAGCGGGACGGGGGGGGGGGGGGAGCAGTTCTTC. Protein: CASGTGGGGEQFF. Full variable domain (missing parts from reference TRBV7-8 and TRBJ2-1): GAGVSQSPRYKVAKRGQDVALRCDPISGHVSLFWYQQALGQGPEFLTYFQNEAQLDKSGLPSDRFFAERPEGSVSTLKIQRTQQEDSAVYLCASGTGGGGEQFFGPGTRLTVL.

The table lists this clonotype with a count of one. This chain joins TRBV7-8 and TRBJ2-7; D may be TRBD1 (5 bases). The CDR3 is 16 residues long. The V end lost 3 bases, the J end lost 4 bases, and 19 bases lay between the germline ends. Germline CDR1 reads SGHVS; CDR2 reads FQNEAQ. As DNA, the CDR3 is TGTGCCAGCAGCTTCAAGGCTGTGGGCAGGGCGTACGAGCAGTACTTC. It translates to CASSFKAVGRAYEQYF.

V gene TRBV20-1 combines with J gene TRBJ2-7; D might be TRBD2 (6 bases). The V end lost 4 bases, the J end lost 3 bases, and 16 bases lay between the germline ends. Looked up from germline, CDR1 is DFQATT and CDR2 is SNEGSKA (reference sequence). There are 14 residues in the CDR3. The chain's CDR3 is CSATSEINVYEQYF. The CDR3 nucleotides are TGCAGTGCTACTAGCGAGATAAACGTCTACGAGCAGTACTTC.

Comments on this clonotype: The junction departs from the called germline gene at one end, perhaps through a read error. This rearrangement joins TRBV10-1 to TRBJ1-2; D gene unclear. Germline V gene data show CDR1 as WNHNN and CDR2 as SYGVQD (reference sequence). CDR3 length equals 11 residues. The CDR3 DNA reads TGTGCCATCAATAGGGAAGATGGCTACACCTTC. This translates into CAINREDGYTF.

The chain links TRBV7-4 to TRBJ1-5, with 7 bases identical to TRBD1. The CDR3 loop spans 12 amino acids. After removal of 1 base from V and 9 bases from J, the junction contained 0 bases not matched to a gene. Per germline, CDR1 SGHVT and CDR2 SQSDAQ. The CDR3 is CASSLEGAPQHF. In nucleotides, the CDR3 is TGTGCCAGCAGCTTAGAGGGGGCGCCCCAGCATTTT.

This clonotype was recorded only once. DNA of the CDR3: TGTGCCAGCAGTTCGCCTCGACAGGGAAGTAGGACCGGGGAGCTGTTTTTT. It is translated as CASSSPRQGSRTGELFF. The chain combines TRBV12-3 or TRBV12-4 with TRBJ2-2, with TRBD1 matching over 7 bases. This CDR3 contains 17 residues. J lost 5 bases, V lost 4 bases, and 13 bases had no gene match.

V and J are TRBV29-1 and TRBJ1-1; TRBD1 agrees at 11 bases. CDR1 is SQVTM and CDR2 is ANQGSEA in the germline V gene. With 2 bases clipped from V and 5 bases from J, the junction kept 7 bases outside the gene matches. CDR3 length equals 15 residues. The CDR3 nucleotides read TGCAGCGTTGAATTGGCGGGGACAGGGGGAACTGAAGCTTTCTTT. Its translation is CSVELAGTGGTEAFF.

J is TRBJ2-1 and V is TRBV5-1, with TRBD2 matching 14 bases. V was pared by 0 bases and J by 6 bases, with 5 bases of the junction left unmatched. Germline CDR1 SGHRS, CDR2 YFSETQ. The CDR3 has 17 residues. The DNA for the CDR3 is TGCGCCAGCAGCTTGGTTCCCGGACTAGCGGGGGGCAATGAGCAGTTCTTC. Protein: CASSLVPGLAGGNEQFF.

This clonotype was seen at least ten times. The genes are TRBV7-9 and TRBJ2-7; tentatively, D is TRBD2 (6 bases). The germline V gene has CDR1 SEHNR and CDR2 FQNEAQ (reference sequence). The CDR3 length is 16 residues. V was cut by 4 bases and J by 2 bases, with 18 bases left in between. The CDR3 here is CASSSPSEGGPYEQYF. CDR3 DNA sequence: TGTGCCAGCAGCTCCCCTAGCGAGGGAGGCCCCTACGAGCAGTACTTC.

This clonotype was counted at least ten times. V and J are TRBV9 and TRBJ2-7, with D tentatively TRBD1 or TRBD2 (5 bases each). This CDR3 spans 11 amino acids. Germline CDR1 is SGDLS and CDR2 is YYNGEE. V was cut by 7 bases and J by 2 bases, with 7 bases left in between. CDR3 DNA: TGTGCCAGCGGGGACCCCTACGAGCAGTACTTC. Translated, it gives CASGDPYEQYF.